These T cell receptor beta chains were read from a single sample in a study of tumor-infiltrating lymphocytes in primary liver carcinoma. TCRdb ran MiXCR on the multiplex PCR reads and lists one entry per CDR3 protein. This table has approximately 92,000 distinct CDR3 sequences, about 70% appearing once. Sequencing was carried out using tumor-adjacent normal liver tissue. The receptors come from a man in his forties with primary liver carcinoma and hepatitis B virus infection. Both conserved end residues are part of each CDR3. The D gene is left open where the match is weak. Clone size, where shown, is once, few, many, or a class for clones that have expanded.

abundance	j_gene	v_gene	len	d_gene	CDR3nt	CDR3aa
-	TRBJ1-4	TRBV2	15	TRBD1	TGTGCCAGCAGCCGGGACAGGGGATCTAATGAAAAACTGTTTTTT	CASSRDRGSNEKLFF
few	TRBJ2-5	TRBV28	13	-	TGTGCCAGCAGTGGTAGCGGTGAAGAGACCCAGTACTTC	CASSGSGEETQYF
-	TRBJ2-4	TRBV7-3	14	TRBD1	TGTGCCAGCAGTCCTCCGGGACAGGGCAACATTCAGTACTTC	CASSPPGQGNIQYF
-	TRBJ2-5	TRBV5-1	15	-	TGCGCCAACAGCTTGGAAGGGGGGGTGTTAGAGACCCAGTACTTC	CANSLEGGVLETQYF
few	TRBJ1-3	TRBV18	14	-	TGTGCCAGCTCAGATGGGATCCTGGGAAACACCATATATTTT	CASSDGILGNTIYF
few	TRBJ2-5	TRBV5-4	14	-	TGTGCCAGCAGCCCTCGCTTAGCCCAAGAGACCCAGTACTTC	CASSPRLAQETQYF
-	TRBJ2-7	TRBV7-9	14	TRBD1	TGTGCCAGCAACTTGGAGGGACAGGGCTACGAGCAGTACTTC	CASNLEGQGYEQYF
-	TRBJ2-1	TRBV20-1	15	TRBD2	TGCAGTGCTGGTGCCGGGACTAGTGGGAGTAATGAGCAGTTCTTC	CSAGAGTSGSNEQFF
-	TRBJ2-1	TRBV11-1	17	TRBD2	TGTGCCAGCAGCCTGGGACTAGTGGGAGAAGTTGACAACGAGCGGTTCTTC	CASSLGLVGEVDNERFF
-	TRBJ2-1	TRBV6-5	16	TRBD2	TGCGCCAGCAGTCGCCGGGGACTAGCGGGATACAATGAGCAGTTCTTC	CASSRRGLAGYNEQFF
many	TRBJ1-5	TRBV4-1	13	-	TGCGCCAGCAGCCAAGAGGGTGCAGCTCCCCAGCATTTT	CASSQEGAAPQHF
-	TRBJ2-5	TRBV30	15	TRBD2	TGTGCCTGGAGCCAAAGAGCTAGCGGGAAAGAGATCCAGTACTTC	CAWSQRASGKEIQYF
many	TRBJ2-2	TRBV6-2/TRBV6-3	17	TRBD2	TGTGCCAGCAGCCTACTAGCGGGAGCCCCCGGGACCGGGGAGCTGTTTTTT	CASSLLAGAPGTGELFF
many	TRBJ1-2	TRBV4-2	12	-	TGTGCCAGCAGCCAAGGGACGGGTGGCTACACCTTC	CASSQGTGGYTF
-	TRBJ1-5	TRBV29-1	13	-	TGCAACGTTAGGGACAATTACAATCAGCCCCAGCATTTT	CNVRDNYNQPQHF
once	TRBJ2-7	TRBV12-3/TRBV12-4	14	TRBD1	TGTGCCAGTAGCTCAGGGGGCCTCAGGGACGAGCAGTACTTC	CASSSGGLRDEQYF